This TCR beta chain was identified in a study of radiotherapy plus CTLA-4 blockade in lung cancer. Regarding this clone: The target antigen is unknown.

Study results and limitations: TCR clones from tumors expanded in blood after radiotherapy plus ipilimumab. Early blood T cell clone changes and increased post-radiation serum interferon-beta were reportedly the strongest response predictors.

TCRdb's table, derived via immunoSEQ multiplex PCR, lists solely in-frame clones and lacks some. The sample holds about 78,000 clones, around 90% seen once. The J segment lost 4 bases and the V segment lost 0 bases, leaving 16 bases of the junction unmatched. The length of the CDR3 is 19 residues. Germline loops: CDR1 KGHSY, CDR2 FQNENV. Patients had chemo-refractory metastatic non-small-cell lung cancer and received focal radiation plus CTLA-4 blockade that used ipilimumab. This TCR was recovered from a human donor with non-small cell lung cancer who had stable disease on radiotherapy plus ipilimumab. Sequenced here: peripheral blood, sampled from a patient treated with radiotherapy plus ipilimumab. The chain has TRBV16 and TRBJ1-1; 8 bases line up with TRBD1. The CDR3 here is CASSQSRGGQGGIGTEAFF. The CDR3 bases are TGTGCCAGCAGCCAATCGAGGGGCGGACAGGGAGGGATAGGCACTGAAGCTTTCTTT.